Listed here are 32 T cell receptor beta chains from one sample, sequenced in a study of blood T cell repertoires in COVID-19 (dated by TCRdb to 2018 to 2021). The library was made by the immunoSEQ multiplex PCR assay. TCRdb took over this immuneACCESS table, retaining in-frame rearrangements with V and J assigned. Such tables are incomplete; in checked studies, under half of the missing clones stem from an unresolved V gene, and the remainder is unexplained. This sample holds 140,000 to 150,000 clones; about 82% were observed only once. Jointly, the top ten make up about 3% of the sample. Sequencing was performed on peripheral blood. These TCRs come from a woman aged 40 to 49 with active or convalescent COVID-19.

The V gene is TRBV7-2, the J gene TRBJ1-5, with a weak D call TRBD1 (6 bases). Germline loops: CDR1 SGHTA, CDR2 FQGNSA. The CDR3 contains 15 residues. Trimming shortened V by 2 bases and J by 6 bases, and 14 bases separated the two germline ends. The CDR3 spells CASSLKPGDAQPQHF. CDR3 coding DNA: TGTGCCAGCAGCTTAAAACCAGGGGACGCTCAGCCCCAGCATTTT. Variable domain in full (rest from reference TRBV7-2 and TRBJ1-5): GAGVSQSPSNKVTEKGKDVELRCDPISGHTALYWYRQSLGQGLEFLIYFQGNSAPDKSGLPSDRFSAERTGGSVSTLTIQRTQQEDSAVYLCASSLKPGDAQPQHFGDGTRLSIL.

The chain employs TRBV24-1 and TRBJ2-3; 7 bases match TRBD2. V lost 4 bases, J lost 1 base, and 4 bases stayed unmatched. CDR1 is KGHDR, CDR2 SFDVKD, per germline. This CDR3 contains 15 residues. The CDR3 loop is CATSDGGIGTDTQYF. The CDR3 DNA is TGTGCCACCAGTGACGGGGGGATCGGCACAGATACGCAGTATTTT.

CDR3 coding DNA: TGTGCCAGTACCCGGACAGGGGTCGGGGAGCTGTTTTTT. The encoded protein is CASTRTGVGELFF. The V gene is TRBV19, the J gene TRBJ2-2, with 9 bases identical to TRBD1. This CDR3 comprises 13 residues. Per the germline V gene, CDR1 is LNHDA and CDR2 is SQIVND (reference sequence). V was pared by 7 bases and J by 7 bases, with 4 bases of the junction left unmatched.

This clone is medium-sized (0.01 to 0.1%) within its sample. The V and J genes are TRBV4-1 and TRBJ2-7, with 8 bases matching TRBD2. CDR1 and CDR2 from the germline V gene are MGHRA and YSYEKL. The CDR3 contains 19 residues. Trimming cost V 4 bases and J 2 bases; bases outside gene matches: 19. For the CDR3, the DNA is TGCGCCAGCAGCCCCCAAGGAGGAACTAGCGGAGCTAACACCTACGAGCAGTACTTC. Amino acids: CASSPQGGTSGANTYEQYF.

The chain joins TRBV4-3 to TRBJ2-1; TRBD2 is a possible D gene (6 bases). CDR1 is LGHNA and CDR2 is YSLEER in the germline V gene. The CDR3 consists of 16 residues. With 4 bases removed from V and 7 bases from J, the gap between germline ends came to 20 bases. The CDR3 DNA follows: TGCGCCAGCAGCCCCCCCGGGAGCGGGTATAAGAATGAGCAGTTCTTC. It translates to CASSPPGSGYKNEQFF.

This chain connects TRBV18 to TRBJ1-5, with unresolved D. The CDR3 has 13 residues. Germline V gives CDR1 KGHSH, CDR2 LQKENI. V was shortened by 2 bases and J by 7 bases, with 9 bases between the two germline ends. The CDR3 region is CASSPGSEQPQHF. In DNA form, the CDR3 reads TGTGCCAGCTCACCAGGGAGTGAGCAGCCCCAGCATTTT.

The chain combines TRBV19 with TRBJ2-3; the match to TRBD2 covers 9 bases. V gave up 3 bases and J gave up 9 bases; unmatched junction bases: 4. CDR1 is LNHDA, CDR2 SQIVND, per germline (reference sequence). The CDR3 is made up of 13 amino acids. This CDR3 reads CASSIRLAETQYF. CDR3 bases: TGTGCCAGTAGTATTAGACTAGCGGAAACGCAGTATTTT.

Here the CDR3 reads CASSPRTGAGSPLHF. CDR3 coding DNA: TGTGCCAGCAGCCCAAGGACAGGGGCGGGTTCACCCCTCCACTTT. The chain carries TRBV16 and TRBJ1-6, with 9 bases matching TRBD1. The CDR3 contains 15 residues. The V and J ends lost 4 bases and 9 bases, in that order; junction bases with no gene match: 7. The germline CDR1 and CDR2 sequences are KGHSY and FQNENV.

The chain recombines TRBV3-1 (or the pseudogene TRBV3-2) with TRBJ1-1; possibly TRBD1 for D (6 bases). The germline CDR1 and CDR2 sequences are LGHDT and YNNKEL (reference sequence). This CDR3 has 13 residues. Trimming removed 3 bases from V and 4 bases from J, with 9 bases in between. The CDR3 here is CASSHQGSTEAFF. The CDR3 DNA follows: TGTGCCAGCAGCCATCAGGGGTCCACTGAAGCTTTCTTT.

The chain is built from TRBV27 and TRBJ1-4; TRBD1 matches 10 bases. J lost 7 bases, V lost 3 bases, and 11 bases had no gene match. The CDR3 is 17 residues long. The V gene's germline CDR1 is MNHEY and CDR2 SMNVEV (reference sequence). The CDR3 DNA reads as TGTGCCAGCAGTTTTAGGGTGCGGACAGGGGGTACTGAAAAACTGTTTTTT. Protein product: CASSFRVRTGGTEKLFF.

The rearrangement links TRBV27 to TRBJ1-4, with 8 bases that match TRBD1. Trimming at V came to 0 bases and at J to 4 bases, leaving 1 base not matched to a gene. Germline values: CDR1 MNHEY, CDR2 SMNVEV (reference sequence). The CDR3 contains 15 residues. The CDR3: CASSLSGQGNEKLFF. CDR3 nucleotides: TGTGCCAGCAGTTTATCCGGACAGGGTAATGAAAAACTGTTTTTT.

The DNA for the CDR3 is TGTGCCAGCAGCTTAGGAGGTGAAGCTTTCTTT. Translation gives CASSLGGEAFF. The chain recombines TRBV11-3 with TRBJ1-1, with unresolved D. Germline loops: CDR1 SGHNT, CDR2 YENEEA. This CDR3 region has 11 residues. With 1 base removed from V and 7 bases from J, the gap between germline ends came to 4 bases.

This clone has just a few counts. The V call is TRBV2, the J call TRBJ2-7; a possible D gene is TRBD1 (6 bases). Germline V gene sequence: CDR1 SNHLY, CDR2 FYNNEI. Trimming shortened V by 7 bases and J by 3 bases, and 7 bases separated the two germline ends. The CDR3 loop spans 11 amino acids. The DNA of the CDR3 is TGTGCCAGCACAGGGGACTACGAGCAGTACTTC. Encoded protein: CASTGDYEQYF.

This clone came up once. The CDR3 DNA follows: TGTGCCAGCAGCCAAGGGAGGTCTGGAAACACCATATATTTT. This translates into CASSQGRSGNTIYF. The chain has TRBV7-9 and TRBJ1-3, with unresolved D. The length of the CDR3 is 14 residues. With 5 bases removed from V and 1 base from J, the gap between germline ends came to 9 bases. CDR1 SEHNR and CDR2 FQNEAQ come from the germline V gene (reference sequence).

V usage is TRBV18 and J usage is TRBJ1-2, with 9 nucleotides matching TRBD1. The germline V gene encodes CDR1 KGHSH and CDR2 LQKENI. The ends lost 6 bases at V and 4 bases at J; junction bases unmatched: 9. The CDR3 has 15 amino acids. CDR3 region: CASSADRGSGYGYTF. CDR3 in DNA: TGTGCCAGCTCGGCCGACAGGGGGAGTGGCTATGGCTACACCTTC.

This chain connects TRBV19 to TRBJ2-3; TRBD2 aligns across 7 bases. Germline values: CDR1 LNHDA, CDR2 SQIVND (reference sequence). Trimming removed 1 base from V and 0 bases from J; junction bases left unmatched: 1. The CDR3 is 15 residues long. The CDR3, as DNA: TGTGCCAGTAGTATAGTGGGGGGGAGCACAGATACGCAGTATTTT. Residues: CASSIVGGSTDTQYF.

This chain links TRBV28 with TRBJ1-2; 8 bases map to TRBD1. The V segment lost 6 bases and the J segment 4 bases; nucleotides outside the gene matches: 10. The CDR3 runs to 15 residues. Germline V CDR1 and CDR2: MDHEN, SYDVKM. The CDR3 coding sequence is TGTGCCAGCAGGACAGGGGTCTCCCCCGCCTATGGCTACACCTTC. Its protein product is CASRTGVSPAYGYTF.

As DNA, the CDR3 is TGTGCCACCAGCTCTGGACAGCTCCTGGTAAACACTGAAGCTTTCTTT. Translation: CATSSGQLLVNTEAFF. The chain joins TRBV15 to TRBJ1-1; D may be TRBD1 (6 bases). In germline, CDR1 is LNHNV, CDR2 YYDKDF (reference sequence). The CDR3 runs to 16 residues. V was cut by 5 bases and J by 2 bases, with 18 bases left in between.

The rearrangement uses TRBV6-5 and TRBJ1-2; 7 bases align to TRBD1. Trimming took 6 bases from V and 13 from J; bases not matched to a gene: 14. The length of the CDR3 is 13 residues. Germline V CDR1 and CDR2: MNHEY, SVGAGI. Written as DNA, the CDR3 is TGTGCCAGCAGCACAGGGGCTCCTCCGGCCTGCACCTTC. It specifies CASSTGAPPACTF.

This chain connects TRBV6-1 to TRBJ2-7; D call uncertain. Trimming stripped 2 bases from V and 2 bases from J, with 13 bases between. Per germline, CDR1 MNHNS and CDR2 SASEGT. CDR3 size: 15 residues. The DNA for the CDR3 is TGTGCCAGCAGTGAACAACCCGTACAGACCTACGAGCAGTACTTC. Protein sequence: CASSEQPVQTYEQYF.

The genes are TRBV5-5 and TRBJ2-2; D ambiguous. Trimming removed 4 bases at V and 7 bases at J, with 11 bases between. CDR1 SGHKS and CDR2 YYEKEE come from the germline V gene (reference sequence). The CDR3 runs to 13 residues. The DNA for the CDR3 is TGTGCCAGCAGCCCCAGGTTCGACGGGGAGCTGTTTTTT. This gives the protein CASSPRFDGELFF.

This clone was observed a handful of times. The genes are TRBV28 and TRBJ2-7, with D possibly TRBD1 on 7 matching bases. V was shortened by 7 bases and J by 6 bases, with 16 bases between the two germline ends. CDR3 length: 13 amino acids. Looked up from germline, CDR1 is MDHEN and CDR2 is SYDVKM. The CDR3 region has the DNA TGTGCCAGCAACTACCCTCAGGGGGGCGAGCAGTACTTC. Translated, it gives CASNYPQGGEQYF.

The CDR3 here is CASSIGTLSTDTQYF. As DNA, the CDR3 is TGTGCCAGCAGTATAGGGACTCTAAGCACAGATACGCAGTATTTT. This chain links TRBV28 with TRBJ2-3, with a weak D call TRBD2 (6 bases). Per the germline V gene, CDR1 is MDHEN and CDR2 is SYDVKM. Trimming stripped 5 bases from V and 0 bases from J, with 12 bases between. This CDR3 is 15 amino acids long. Supplemented by reference TRBV28 and TRBJ2-3, the full variable domain reads DVKVTQSSRYLVKRTGEKVFLECVQDMDHENMFWYRQDPGLGLRLIYFSYDVKMKEKGDIPEGYSVSREKKERFSLILESASTNQTSMYLCASSIGTLSTDTQYFGPGTRLTVL.

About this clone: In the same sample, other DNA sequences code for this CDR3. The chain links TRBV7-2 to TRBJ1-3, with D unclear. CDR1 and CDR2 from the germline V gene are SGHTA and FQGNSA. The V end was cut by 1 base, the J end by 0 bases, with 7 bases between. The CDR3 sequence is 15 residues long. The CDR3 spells CASSLGADSGNTIYF. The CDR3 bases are TGTGCCAGCAGCTTAGGGGCCGACTCTGGAAACACCATATATTTT.

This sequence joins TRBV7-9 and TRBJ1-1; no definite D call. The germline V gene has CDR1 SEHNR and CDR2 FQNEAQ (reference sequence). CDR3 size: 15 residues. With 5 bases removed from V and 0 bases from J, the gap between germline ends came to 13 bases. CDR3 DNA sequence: TGTGCCAGCAGCCTAATGGGAGGGCTGAACACTGAAGCTTTCTTT. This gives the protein CASSLMGGLNTEAFF.

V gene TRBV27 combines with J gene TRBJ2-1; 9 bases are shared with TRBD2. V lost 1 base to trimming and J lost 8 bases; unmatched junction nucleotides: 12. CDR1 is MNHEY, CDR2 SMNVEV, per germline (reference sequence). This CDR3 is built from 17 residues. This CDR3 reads CASSLWLASGIGHEQFF. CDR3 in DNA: TGTGCCAGCAGTTTATGGTTGGCTAGCGGGATAGGGCATGAGCAGTTCTTC.

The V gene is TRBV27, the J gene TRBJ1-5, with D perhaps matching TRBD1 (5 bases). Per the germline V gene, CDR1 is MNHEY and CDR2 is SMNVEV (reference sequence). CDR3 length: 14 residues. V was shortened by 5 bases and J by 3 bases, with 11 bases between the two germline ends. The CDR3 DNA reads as TGTGCCAGCAGTGTAGACAGCTCCAATCAGCCCCAGCATTTT. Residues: CASSVDSSNQPQHF.

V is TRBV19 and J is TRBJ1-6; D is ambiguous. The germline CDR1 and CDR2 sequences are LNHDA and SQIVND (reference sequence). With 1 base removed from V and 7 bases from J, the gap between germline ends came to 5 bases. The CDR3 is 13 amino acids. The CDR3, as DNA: TGTGCCAGTAGTATAGCAGAAAATTCACCCCTCCACTTT. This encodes CASSIAENSPLHF.

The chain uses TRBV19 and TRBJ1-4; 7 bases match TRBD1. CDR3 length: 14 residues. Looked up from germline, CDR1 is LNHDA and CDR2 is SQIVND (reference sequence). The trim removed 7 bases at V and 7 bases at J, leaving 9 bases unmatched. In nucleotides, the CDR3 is TGTGCCAGTACCACACAGGGGATCGGTGAAAAACTGTTTTTT. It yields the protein CASTTQGIGEKLFF.

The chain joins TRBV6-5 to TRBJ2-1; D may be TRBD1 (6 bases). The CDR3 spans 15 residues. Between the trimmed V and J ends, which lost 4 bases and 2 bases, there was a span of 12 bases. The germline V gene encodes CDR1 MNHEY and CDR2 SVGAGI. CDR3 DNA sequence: TGTGCCAGCAGTTTTGGGGGCGCCCCCTACAATGAGCAGTTCTTC. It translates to CASSFGGAPYNEQFF.

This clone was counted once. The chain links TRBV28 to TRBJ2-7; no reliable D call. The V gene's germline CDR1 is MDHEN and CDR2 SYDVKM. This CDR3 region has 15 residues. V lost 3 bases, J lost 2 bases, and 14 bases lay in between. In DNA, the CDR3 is TGTGCCAGCAGTTTTTCCCCCGCCAGTACCTACGAGCAGTACTTC. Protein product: CASSFSPASTYEQYF.

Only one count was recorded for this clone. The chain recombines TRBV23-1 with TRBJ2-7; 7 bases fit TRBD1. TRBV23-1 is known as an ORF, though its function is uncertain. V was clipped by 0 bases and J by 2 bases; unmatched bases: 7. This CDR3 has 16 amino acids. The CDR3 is CASSQSETGFPYEQYF. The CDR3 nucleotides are TGCGCCAGCAGTCAATCCGAGACAGGGTTCCCCTACGAGCAGTACTTC.